Ten or more counts support the clone carrying this TCR beta chain. The data stem from a study of response to subunit inactivated influenza vaccine. In TCRdb, the RT-PCR reads were re-called with MiXCR into one record per CDR3 protein. The table has 450,000 to 600,000 distinct CDR3 sequences, 16% seen once; the top ten hold less than 4%. Germline CDR1 reads DFQATT; CDR2 reads SNEGSKA (reference sequence). This CDR3 spans 16 amino acids. The ends lost 3 bases at V and 6 bases at J; junction bases unmatched: 12. The sequence was obtained from a man between 50 and 70 years old who received an inactivated influenza vaccine. V gene TRBV20-1 combines with J gene TRBJ1-2, with 11 bases that match TRBD1. This sample comprised CD4+ T cells sorted from PBMCs, obtained less than 30 months after vaccination. CDR3: CSASAKGTGGLDGYTF. CDR3 nucleotide sequence: TGCAGTGCTAGTGCCAAGGGGACAGGGGGACTTGATGGCTACACCTTC.